These 29 T cell receptor beta chains were all obtained from the same sample, sequenced in a study of blood T cells in healthy people across ages. PCR was performed a second time for about 7 to 11 cycles using a sample-barcoded 5' primer and a J-beta primer mix. One entry per CDR3 protein results from TCRdb running MiXCR on the 5' RACE reads. This sample has 1 million to 1.2 million distinct CDR3 sequences, with roughly two fifths found just once. Material: blood. These TCRs come from a man younger than 35 in good health.

The V gene is TRBV20-1, the J gene TRBJ1-6; no clear D gene. Germline-derived CDR1 and CDR2 are DFQATT and SNEGSKA (reference sequence). Between the trimmed V and J ends, which lost 3 bases and 6 bases, there was a span of 12 bases. The CDR3 sequence is 14 residues long. The CDR3 here is CSASSGRINSPLHF. The CDR3 DNA sequence: TGCAGTGCTAGCTCGGGTCGTATTAATTCACCCCTCCACTTT.

The chain has TRBV6-2 or TRBV6-3 and TRBJ2-7; D gene ambiguous. The length of the CDR3 is 12 residues. V was trimmed by 1 base and J by 6 bases, leaving 7 bases between them. Germline-derived CDR1 and CDR2 are MNHEY and SVGEGT. The CDR3: CASSYLMREQYF. The DNA of the CDR3 is TGTGCCAGCAGTTACTTGATGCGCGAGCAGTACTTC.

This clonotype was counted between two and nine times. The chain has TRBV7-2 and TRBJ2-3, with D hard to call. CDR3 length equals 15 residues. Trimming left V 2 bases short and J 5 bases short, with 14 bases between. Per germline, CDR1 SGHTA and CDR2 FQGNSA. The chain's CDR3 is CASSLNVREEDTQYF. CDR3 DNA sequence: TGTGCCAGCAGCTTAAATGTTAGGGAAGAAGATACGCAGTATTTT.

The J gene is TRBJ1-4, the V gene TRBV20-1; no clear D gene. The CDR3 sequence is 13 residues long. Germline V gene data show CDR1 as DFQATT and CDR2 as SNEGSKA (reference sequence). Trimming left V 2 bases short and J 6 bases short, with 10 bases between. The CDR3 reads CSARSVWDEKLFF. The CDR3 DNA is TGCAGTGCTAGATCAGTATGGGATGAAAAACTGTTTTTT.

A few counts support this clonotype. This chain uses TRBV6-2 or TRBV6-3 with TRBJ1-1; D unclear. Per germline, CDR1 MNHEY and CDR2 SVGEGT. V lost 4 bases to trimming and J lost 1 base, with 13 bases between them. This CDR3 has 15 residues. CDR3 sequence reads: CASSSTEPRNTEAFF. The DNA for the CDR3 is TGTGCCAGCAGTTCGACGGAGCCCCGGAACACTGAAGCTTTCTTT.

This clonotype was counted a few times. The J gene is TRBJ1-2, the V gene TRBV7-2; D possibly corresponds to TRBD1 (6 bases). Between the trimmed V and J ends, which lost 4 bases and 4 bases, there was a span of 13 bases. Looked up from germline, CDR1 is SGHTA and CDR2 is FQGNSA. The CDR3 sequence is 14 residues long. The CDR3 loop is CASSSGTPFYGYTF. The CDR3 DNA is TGTGCCAGCAGCTCAGGGACACCTTTCTATGGCTACACCTTC.

The CDR3 bases are TGCGCCAGCAGCCAAGGACAGGGGGCATTGGATGAGCAGTTCTTC. Its translation is CASSQGQGALDEQFF. This sequence joins TRBV4-1 and TRBJ2-1; 10 positions agree with TRBD1. With V trimmed by 1 base and J by 8 bases, 5 bases remained unmatched. CDR1 and CDR2 from the germline V gene are MGHRA and YSYEKL. The CDR3 is made up of 15 amino acids.

The V call is TRBV25-1, the J call TRBJ2-5; D gene unclear. V dropped 2 bases and J dropped 4 bases, with 5 bases sitting between them. The CDR3 length is 12 residues. Germline CDR1 MGHDK, CDR2 SYGVNS. CDR3 amino acids: CASSEPGETQYF. As DNA, the CDR3 is TGTGCCAGCAGTGAACCAGGAGAGACCCAGTACTTC.

The J gene is TRBJ1-1, the V gene TRBV29-1; 8 bases are a match to TRBD1. The trim removed 7 bases at V and 5 bases at J, leaving 9 bases unmatched. The germline V gene encodes CDR1 SQVTM and CDR2 ANQGSEA. The CDR3 contains 13 residues. The CDR3 here is CSGAGGRKTEAFF. The CDR3 DNA reads TGCAGCGGAGCAGGGGGCAGGAAGACTGAAGCTTTCTTT.

V gene TRBV28 combines with J gene TRBJ2-5; 10 positions agree with TRBD2. Matching the DNA end better, TRBJ2-7 makes the J call doubtful. Germline CDR1 reads MDHEN; CDR2 reads SYDVKM. The CDR3 is 14 amino acids. The CDR3 sequence is CASSLSSGGFEQYF. In DNA form, the CDR3 reads TGTGCCAGCAGTTTGTCTAGCGGGGGTTTCGAGCAGTACTTC.

This clonotype was counted only a few times. The chain uses TRBV4-3 and TRBJ2-5; D gene unclear. Trimming removed 0 bases at V and 11 bases at J, with 25 bases between. CDR1 is LGHNA and CDR2 is YSLEER in the germline V gene. The CDR3 runs 17 residues. CDR3 in amino acids: CASSQDSRAGQWNEQYF. As DNA, the CDR3 is TGCGCCAGCAGCCAAGACAGTCGCGCTGGTCAGTGGAATGAGCAGTACTTC.

The chain is built from TRBV6-5 and TRBJ2-2; tentative D call: TRBD2 (5 bases). The length of the CDR3 is 15 residues. Trimming took 0 bases from V and 7 from J, leaving 12 bases between them. Germline CDR1 reads MNHEY; CDR2 reads SVGAGI. CDR3 sequence (DNA): TGTGCCAGCAGTTACTCCGTCGGGGTTATCGGGGAGCTGTTTTTT. Translating it yields CASSYSVGVIGELFF.

The sample holds a few counts of this clonotype. This chain joins TRBV7-9 and TRBJ2-3; 10 positions agree with TRBD1. The ends lost 8 bases at V and 0 bases at J; junction bases unmatched: 14. CDR3 length equals 18 residues. From germline, CDR1 is SEHNR and CDR2 FQNEAQ (reference sequence). CDR3 coding DNA: TGTGCCAGCGGCCTTCCCCGGGACAGGGGACAAAGCACAGATACGCAGTATTTT. Its protein product is CASGLPRDRGQSTDTQYF.

The chain has TRBV4-3 and TRBJ1-3; possible D gene TRBD1, 5 bases. The length of the CDR3 is 18 residues. CDR1 and CDR2 from the germline V gene are LGHNA and YSLEER. Trimming left V 5 bases short and J 0 bases short, with 20 bases between. CDR3 sequence reads: CASSRNIGGGISGNTIYF. Here the CDR3 DNA reads TGCGCCAGCAGCAGGAATATAGGCGGGGGGATCTCTGGAAACACCATATATTTT.

A few counts support this clonotype. This chain connects TRBV6-6 to TRBJ1-1; D unresolved. V lost 5 bases to trimming and J lost 4 bases, with 17 bases between them. CDR3 length: 15 residues. Germline values: CDR1 MNHNY, CDR2 SVGAGI (reference sequence). CDR3 in DNA: TGTGCCAGCAGTCCAACTCCGGCTCGGGGCACTGAAGCTTTCTTT. It encodes CASSPTPARGTEAFF.

The genes are TRBV9 and TRBJ2-4; 7 bases align to TRBD1. With the DNA end fitting TRBJ2-5 better, the J assignment may be wrong. CDR3 length: 15 amino acids. Germline V gene data show CDR1 as SGDLS and CDR2 as YYNGEE. The CDR3 is CASSDRTGRQETQYF. CDR3 nucleotide sequence: TGTGCCAGCAGCGACCGGACAGGCCGCCAAGAGACCCAGTACTTC.

This clonotype turned up a few times. The V and J genes are TRBV28 and TRBJ1-2; possibly TRBD1 for D (5 bases). The germline V and J ends were trimmed by 1 base and 3 bases, with 12 bases remaining between them. This CDR3 region has 15 residues. The germline gives CDR1 MDHEN, CDR2 SYDVKM. CDR3 bases: TGTGCCAGCAGTTTATACCGGGGGGGAGACTATGGCTACACCTTC. It codes for CASSLYRGGDYGYTF.

In its sample, this clonotype was seen a few times. The chain joins TRBV20-1 to TRBJ2-1, with 10 bases lining up with TRBD2. This CDR3 is built from 14 residues. J was trimmed by 8 bases and V by 5 bases; bases with no gene match: 9. Per the germline V gene, CDR1 is DFQATT and CDR2 is SNEGSKA (reference sequence). CDR3 amino acids: CSASILAGRHEQFF. DNA for the CDR3: TGCAGTGCTTCAATACTAGCGGGGCGACATGAGCAGTTCTTC.

At least ten counts were recorded for this clonotype. This rearrangement joins TRBV9 to TRBJ2-3; maybe TRBD2 (5 bases). Trimming removed 0 bases at V and 3 bases at J, with 14 bases between. Per the germline V gene, CDR1 is SGDLS and CDR2 is YYNGEE. This CDR3 is built from 16 residues. The CDR3, as DNA: TGTGCCAGCAGCGTAGGTCGGACGGGAAAAACAGATACGCAGTATTTT. Protein product: CASSVGRTGKTDTQYF.

This chain connects TRBV6-6 to TRBJ1-5; a possible D gene is TRBD1 (5 bases). Trimming cost V 6 bases and J 0 bases, with 15 bases left between them. The CDR3 loop spans 16 amino acids. Per germline, CDR1 MNHNY and CDR2 SVGAGI (reference sequence). The CDR3 protein is CASSSGGGNSNQPQHF. The CDR3 region has the DNA TGTGCCAGCAGCTCCGGGGGGGGAAATAGCAATCAGCCCCAGCATTTT.

This clonotype occurred a few times. The chain is built from TRBV5-1 and TRBJ2-4; no reliable D call. Trimming took off 2 bases at V and 6 bases at J, with 9 bases between the two ends. From germline, CDR1 is SGHRS and CDR2 YFSETQ. This CDR3 is 13 amino acids long. The CDR3 sequence is CASSFSGVNIQYF. The CDR3 coding sequence is TGCGCCAGCAGCTTTTCCGGAGTAAACATTCAGTACTTC.

Only a few counts were recorded for this clonotype. The rearrangement joins TRBV10-3 to TRBJ1-2; 10 nucleotides agree with TRBD1. The CDR3 length is 17 residues. Trimming took 5 bases from V and 4 from J; bases not matched to a gene: 13. Looked up from germline, CDR1 is ENHRY and CDR2 is SYGVKD. CDR3 amino acids: CAISHRDRGVVGYGYTF. CDR3 sequence (DNA): TGTGCCATCAGTCACCGGGACAGGGGAGTTGTGGGCTATGGCTACACCTTC.

As for this clonotype: At one end, the junction sequence differs from germline, possibly due to a read error. CDR3 sequence reads: CAISDPTSGGHQETQYF. Written as DNA, the CDR3 is TGTGCTATCAGTGACCCAACTAGCGGGGGACACCAAGAGACCCAGTACTTC. The chain couples TRBV10-3 to TRBJ2-5, with TRBD2 matching over 11 bases. CDR1 is ENHRY and CDR2 is SYGVKD in the germline V gene. The CDR3 loop spans 17 amino acids.

This clonotype was counted between two and nine times. The chain carries TRBV6-5 and TRBJ2-3; 8 nucleotides agree with TRBD2. The V segment lost 5 bases and the J segment 1 base; nucleotides outside the gene matches: 5. Per the germline V gene, CDR1 is MNHEY and CDR2 is SVGAGI. The CDR3 runs to 15 residues. The CDR3 DNA is TGTGCCAGCAGTCAAGCGGGGGTACGCACAGATACGCAGTATTTT. Translated: CASSQAGVRTDTQYF.

This clonotype was counted only a few times. The chain combines TRBV4-1 with TRBJ1-2; perhaps TRBD1 as D (5 bases). Germline V gene lookup returns CDR1 MGHRA and CDR2 YSYEKL. The ends were cut back, 1 base at V and 0 bases at J, with 9 bases in the middle. This CDR3 contains 15 residues. CDR3 loop: CASSQVETANYGYTF. The CDR3 region has the DNA TGCGCCAGCAGCCAAGTGGAGACAGCTAACTATGGCTACACCTTC.

The chain has TRBV7-6 and TRBJ2-1, with 8 bases lining up with TRBD2. In germline, CDR1 is SGHVS, CDR2 FNYEAQ. The CDR3 length is 17 residues. V shed 0 bases and J 6 bases; nucleotides not matched to a gene: 10. In DNA, the CDR3 is TGTGCCAGCAGCTTAGCGACCGGGGGGGGTTTGATCAATGAGCAGTTCTTC. Its translation is CASSLATGGGLINEQFF.

The chain is built from TRBV7-8 and TRBJ1-1; D not certain. CDR1 is SGHVS, CDR2 FQNEAQ, per germline. V dropped 3 bases and J dropped 6 bases, with 8 bases sitting between them. The CDR3 totals 12 residues. DNA of the CDR3: TGTGCCAGCAGCTTTTCGGCAGCTGAAGCTTTCTTT. Translating it yields CASSFSAAEAFF.

Notes on this clonotype: The junction does not match germline at one end; this may be a read error. V usage is TRBV4-3 and J usage is TRBJ1-1; D remains unclear. This CDR3 region has 13 residues. The germline CDR1 and CDR2 sequences are LGHNA and YSLEER. CDR3 sequence reads: CASSQGAPSDAFF. The CDR3 DNA sequence: TGCGCCAGCAGCCAAGGGGCGCCCTCTGATGCTTTCTTT.

The CDR3 DNA reads as TGTGCCAGCAGCTTAGAAGGTTGGGACTCATACAATGAGCAGTTCTTC. Translating it yields CASSLEGWDSYNEQFF. The rearrangement uses TRBV7-9 and TRBJ2-1; the D gene is possibly TRBD2 (6 bases). The V gene's germline CDR1 is SEHNR and CDR2 FQNEAQ (reference sequence). The length of the CDR3 is 16 residues. V lost 1 base to trimming and J lost 4 bases, with 14 bases between them. The variable domain in full, completed from reference TRBV7-9 and TRBJ2-1, reads DTGVSQNPRHKITKRGQNVTFRCDPISEHNRLYWYRQTLGQGPEFLTYFQNEAQLEKSRLLSDRFSAERPKGSFSTLEIQRTEQGDSAMYLCASSLEGWDSYNEQFFGPGTRLTVL.